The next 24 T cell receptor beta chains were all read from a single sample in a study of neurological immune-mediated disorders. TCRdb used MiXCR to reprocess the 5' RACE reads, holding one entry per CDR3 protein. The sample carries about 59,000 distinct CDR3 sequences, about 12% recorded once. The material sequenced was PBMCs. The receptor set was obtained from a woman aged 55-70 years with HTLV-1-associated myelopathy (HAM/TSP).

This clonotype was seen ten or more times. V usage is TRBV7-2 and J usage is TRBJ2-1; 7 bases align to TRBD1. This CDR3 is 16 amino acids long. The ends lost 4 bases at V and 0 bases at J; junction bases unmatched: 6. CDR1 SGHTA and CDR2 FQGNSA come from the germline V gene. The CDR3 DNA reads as TGTGCCAGCAGCTGGAAGGGGGCTAGCTCCTACAATGAGCAGTTCTTC. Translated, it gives CASSWKGASSYNEQFF.

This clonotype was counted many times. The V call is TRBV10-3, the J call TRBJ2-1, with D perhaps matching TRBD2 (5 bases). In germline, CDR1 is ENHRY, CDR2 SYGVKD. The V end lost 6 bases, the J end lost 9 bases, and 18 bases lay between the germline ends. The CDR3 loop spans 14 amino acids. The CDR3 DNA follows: TGTGCCATCAGCCCAGGCGGCACGGGGATTGAGCAGTTCTTC. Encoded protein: CAISPGGTGIEQFF.

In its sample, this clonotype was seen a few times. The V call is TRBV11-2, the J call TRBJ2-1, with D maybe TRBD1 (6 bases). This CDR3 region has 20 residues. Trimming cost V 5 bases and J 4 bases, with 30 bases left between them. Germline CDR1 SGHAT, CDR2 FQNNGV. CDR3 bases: TGTGCCAGCAGCCCACTCCTGTGGGACAACGGGACCTTTGAGTACAATGAGCAGTTCTTC. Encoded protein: CASSPLLWDNGTFEYNEQFF.

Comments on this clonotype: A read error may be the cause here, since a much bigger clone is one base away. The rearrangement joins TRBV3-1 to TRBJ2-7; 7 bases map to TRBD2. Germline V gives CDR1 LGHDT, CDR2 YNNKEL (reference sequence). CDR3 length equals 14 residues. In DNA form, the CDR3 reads TGTGCCAGCAGCCAAGGAATTGGGGACTACGAGCCGTACTTC. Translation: CASSQGIGDYEPYF.

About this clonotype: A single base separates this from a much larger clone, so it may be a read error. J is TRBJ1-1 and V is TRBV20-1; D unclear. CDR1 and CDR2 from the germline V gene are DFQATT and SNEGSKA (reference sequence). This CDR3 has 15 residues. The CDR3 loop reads CSARRVSSMNTEALF. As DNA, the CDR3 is TGCAGTGCTAGACGTGTATCCTCTATGAACACTGAAGCTTTATTT.

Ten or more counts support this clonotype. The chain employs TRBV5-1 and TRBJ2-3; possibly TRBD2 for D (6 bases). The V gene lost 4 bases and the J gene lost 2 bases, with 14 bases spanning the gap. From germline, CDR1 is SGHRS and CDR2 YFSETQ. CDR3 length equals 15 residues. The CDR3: CASSPLRGTTDTQYF. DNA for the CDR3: TGCGCCAGCAGCCCCTTACGGGGGACCACAGATACGCAGTATTTT.

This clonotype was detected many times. CDR3 loop: CASSNPRNSNQPQHF. For the CDR3, the DNA is TGTGCCAGCAGCAACCCCCGAAATAGCAATCAGCCCCAGCATTTT. This chain connects TRBV6-2 or TRBV6-3 to TRBJ1-5; D remains unclear. The CDR3 has 15 residues. The germline V gene encodes CDR1 MNHEY and CDR2 SVGEGT. V lost 6 bases and J lost 0, with 12 bases in between.

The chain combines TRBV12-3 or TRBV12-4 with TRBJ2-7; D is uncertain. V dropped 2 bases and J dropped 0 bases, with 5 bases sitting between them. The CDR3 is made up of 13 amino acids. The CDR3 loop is CASSLTSSYEQYF. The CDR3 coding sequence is TGTGCCAGCAGTTTAACGAGCTCCTACGAGCAGTACTTC.

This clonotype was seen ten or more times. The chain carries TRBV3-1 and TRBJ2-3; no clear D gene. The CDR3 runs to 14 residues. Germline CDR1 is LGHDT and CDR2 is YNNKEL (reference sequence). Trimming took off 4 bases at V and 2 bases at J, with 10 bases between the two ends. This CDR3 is CASSPLDFTDTQYF. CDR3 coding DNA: TGTGCCAGCAGCCCCCTCGATTTCACAGATACGCAGTATTTT.

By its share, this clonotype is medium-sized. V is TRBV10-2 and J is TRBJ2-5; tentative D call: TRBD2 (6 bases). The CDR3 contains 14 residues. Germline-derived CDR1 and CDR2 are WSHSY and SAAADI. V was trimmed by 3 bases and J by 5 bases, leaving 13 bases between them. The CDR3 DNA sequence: TGCGCCAGCAGTGAAGGGGACTGGGGGGAGACCCAGTACTTC. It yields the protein CASSEGDWGETQYF.

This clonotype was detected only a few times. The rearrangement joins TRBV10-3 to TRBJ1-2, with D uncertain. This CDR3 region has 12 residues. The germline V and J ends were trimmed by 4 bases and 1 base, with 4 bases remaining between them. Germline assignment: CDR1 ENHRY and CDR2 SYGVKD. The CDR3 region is CAISGYNYGYTF. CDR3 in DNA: TGTGCCATCAGTGGATATAACTATGGCTACACCTTC.

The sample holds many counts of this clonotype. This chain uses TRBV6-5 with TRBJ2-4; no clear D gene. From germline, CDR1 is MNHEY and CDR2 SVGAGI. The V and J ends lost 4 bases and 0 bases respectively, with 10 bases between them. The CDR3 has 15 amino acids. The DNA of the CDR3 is TGTGCCAGCAGTTCCCGGACCCTAGCCAAAAACATTCAGTACTTC. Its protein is CASSSRTLAKNIQYF.

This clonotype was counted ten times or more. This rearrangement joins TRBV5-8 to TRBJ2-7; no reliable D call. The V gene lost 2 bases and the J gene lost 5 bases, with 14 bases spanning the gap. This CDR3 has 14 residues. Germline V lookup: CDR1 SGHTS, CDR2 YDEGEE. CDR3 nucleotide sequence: TGTGCCAGCAGCTTAAATTCACCCCTCAACGAGCAGTACTTC. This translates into CASSLNSPLNEQYF. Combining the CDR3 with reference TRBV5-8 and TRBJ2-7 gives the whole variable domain EAGVTQSPTHLIKTRGQQATLRCSPISGHTSVYWYQQALGLGLQFLLWYDEGEERNRGNFPPRFSGRQFPNYSSELNVNALELEDSALYLCASSLNSPLNEQYFGPGTRLTVT.

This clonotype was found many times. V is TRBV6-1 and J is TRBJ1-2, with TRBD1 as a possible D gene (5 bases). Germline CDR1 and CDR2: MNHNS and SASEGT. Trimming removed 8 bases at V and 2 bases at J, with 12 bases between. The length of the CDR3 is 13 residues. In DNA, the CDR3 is TGTGCCAGCCGCTGGGACGGGAACTATGGCTACACCTTC. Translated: CASRWDGNYGYTF.

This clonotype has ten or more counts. CDR3 in amino acids: CATLSWFTSTDTQYF. The CDR3 DNA is TGTGCCACCCTTAGCTGGTTTACCAGCACAGATACGCAGTATTTT. The chain couples TRBV10-3 to TRBJ2-3; D not resolved. V lost 10 bases to trimming and J lost 0 bases, with 17 bases between them. Germline V gene data show CDR1 as ENHRY and CDR2 as SYGVKD. The CDR3 covers 15 residues.

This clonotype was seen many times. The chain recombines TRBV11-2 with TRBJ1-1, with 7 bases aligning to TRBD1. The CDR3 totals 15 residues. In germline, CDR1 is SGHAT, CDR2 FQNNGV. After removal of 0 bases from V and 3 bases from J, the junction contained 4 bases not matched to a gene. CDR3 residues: CASSLDRGGDTEAFF. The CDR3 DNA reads TGTGCCAGCAGCTTAGACAGGGGGGGGGACACTGAAGCTTTCTTT.

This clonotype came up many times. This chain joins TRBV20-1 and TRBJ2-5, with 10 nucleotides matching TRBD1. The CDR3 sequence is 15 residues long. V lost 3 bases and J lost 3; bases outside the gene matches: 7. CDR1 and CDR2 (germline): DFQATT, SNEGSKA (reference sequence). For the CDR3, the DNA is TGCAGTGCTAGTCCTCCGGACAGGGGGAAAGAGACCCAGTACTTC. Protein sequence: CSASPPDRGKETQYF.

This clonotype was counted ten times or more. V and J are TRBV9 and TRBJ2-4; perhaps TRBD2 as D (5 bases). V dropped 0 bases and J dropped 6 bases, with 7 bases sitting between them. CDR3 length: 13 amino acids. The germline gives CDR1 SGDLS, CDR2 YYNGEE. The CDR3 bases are TGTGCCAGCAGCGTAGGCGAGGGAAACATTCAGTACTTC. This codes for CASSVGEGNIQYF.

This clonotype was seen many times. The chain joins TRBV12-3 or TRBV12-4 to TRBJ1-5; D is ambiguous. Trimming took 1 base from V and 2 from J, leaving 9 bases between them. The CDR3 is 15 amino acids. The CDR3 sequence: CASSLGGFGNQPQHF. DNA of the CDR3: TGTGCCAGCAGTTTAGGGGGATTCGGCAATCAGCCCCAGCATTTT.

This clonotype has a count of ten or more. The CDR3 DNA reads TGTGCCAGCAGACACGGGACTAGCGGATACAATGAGCAGTTCTTC. Its translation: CASRHGTSGYNEQFF. V usage is TRBV6-2 or TRBV6-3 and J usage is TRBJ2-1; 11 bases fit TRBD2. The J segment lost 4 bases and the V segment lost 6 bases, leaving 5 bases of the junction unmatched. The CDR3 sequence is 15 residues long. Germline CDR1 is MNHEY and CDR2 is SVGEGT.

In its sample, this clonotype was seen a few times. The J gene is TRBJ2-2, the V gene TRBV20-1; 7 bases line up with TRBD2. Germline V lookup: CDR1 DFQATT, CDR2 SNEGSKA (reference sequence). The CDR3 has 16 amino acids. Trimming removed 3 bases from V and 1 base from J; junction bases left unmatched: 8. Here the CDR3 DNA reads TGCAGTGCTAGTAATTCGGCTAGCGGGAACACCGGGGAGCTGTTTTTT. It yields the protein CSASNSASGNTGELFF.

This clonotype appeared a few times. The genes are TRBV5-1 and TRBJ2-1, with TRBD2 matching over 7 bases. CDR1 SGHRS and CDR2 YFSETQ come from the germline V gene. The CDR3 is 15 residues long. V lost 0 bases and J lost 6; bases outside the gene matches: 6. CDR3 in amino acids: CASSLVKASGNEQFF. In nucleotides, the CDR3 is TGCGCCAGCAGCTTGGTGAAGGCTAGCGGCAATGAGCAGTTCTTC.

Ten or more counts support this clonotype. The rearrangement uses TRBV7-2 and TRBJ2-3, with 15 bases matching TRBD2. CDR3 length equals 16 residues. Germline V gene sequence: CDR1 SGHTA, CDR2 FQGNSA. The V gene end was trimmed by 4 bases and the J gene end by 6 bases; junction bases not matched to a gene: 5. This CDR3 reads CASSSRGTSGGDTQYF. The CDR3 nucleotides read TGTGCCAGCAGCTCCCGCGGGACTAGCGGGGGGGATACGCAGTATTTT.

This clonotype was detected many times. CDR3 region: CASSLRWGAETQYF. CDR3 bases: TGCGCCAGCAGCTTGCGGTGGGGGGCGGAGACCCAGTACTTC. The chain links TRBV5-1 to TRBJ2-5, with D possibly called TRBD1 or TRBD2 (6 bases each). CDR3 size: 14 residues. Looked up from germline, CDR1 is SGHRS and CDR2 is YFSETQ. V was pared by 1 base and J by 5 bases, with 12 bases between.